This T cell receptor beta chain was captured by sequencing in a study of blood T cell repertoires in COVID-19. Looking at the study overall: Samples taken during acute and convalescent COVID-19 were collected in the United States, Italy and Spain. T cells, B-cell-depleted T cells, or PBMCs provided the cDNA or gDNA that served as material.

CDR3 length: 16 residues. J gave up 5 bases and V 1 base, and 5 bases lay outside the gene matches. The germline V gene has CDR1 SEHNR and CDR2 FQNEAQ (reference sequence). In the source study's methods: Estimates of nucleated cell counts were drawn from the amplification of reference gene primers. Some clones are missing from TCRdb's copy, which holds only in-frame ones; the method was immunoSEQ multiplex PCR. From that table come the V and J calls and clone size; the DNA was used to work out D and trimming. This sample has just under 80,000 clones, with more than 80% found just once. This rearrangement joins TRBV7-9 to TRBJ2-1; TRBD1 matches at 10 bases. The clonotype comes from a woman in her 70s with acute or convalescent COVID-19. Specimen: peripheral blood. In DNA form, the CDR3 reads TGTGCCAGCAGCTTAGTAGGGACAGGGGCCGACAATGAGCAGTTCTTC. Encoded protein: CASSLVGTGADNEQFF.